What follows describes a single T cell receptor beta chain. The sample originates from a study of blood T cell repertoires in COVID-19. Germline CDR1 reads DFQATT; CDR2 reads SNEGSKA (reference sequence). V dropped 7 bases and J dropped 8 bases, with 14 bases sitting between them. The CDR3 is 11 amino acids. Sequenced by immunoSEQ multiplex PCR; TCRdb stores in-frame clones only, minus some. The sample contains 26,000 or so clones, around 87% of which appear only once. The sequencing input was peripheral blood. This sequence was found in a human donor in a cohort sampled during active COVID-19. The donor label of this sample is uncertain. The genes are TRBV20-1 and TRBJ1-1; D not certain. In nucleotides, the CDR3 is TGCAGTGTCAAAGCGGTCGAAGAAGCTTTCTTT. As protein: CSVKAVEEAFF.